The source of this T cell receptor beta chain is a study of T cell responses to AZD1222 COVID-19 vaccine. Study-level information: The analysis combined second doses at about 4 or about 12 weeks.

This clone was counted a few times. Its antigen is undetermined. The germline V gene encodes CDR1 SGHRS and CDR2 YFSETQ. The CDR3 covers 15 residues. V was trimmed by 2 bases and J by 5 bases, leaving 13 bases between them. TCRdb's copy holds only in-frame clones and misses some; the assay was immunoSEQ multiplex PCR. The data contain around 120,000 clones, approximately 91% of them singletons. Study results and caveats: Females outnumbered males among donors, who were mostly white British; clonal diversity was possibly underestimated. Variant regions that are unmutated are reportedly the target of nearly half of spike-specific TCRs. Repertoire sampling happened only post peak T cell response.

The input for sequencing was peripheral blood, taken on day 0 of AZD1222 vaccination. This receptor was identified in an adult in good health. The V and J genes are TRBV5-1 and TRBJ2-2; D assignment may be TRBD1 or TRBD2 (5 bases each). CDR3 in amino acids: CASSFPGTRTGELFF. CDR3 coding DNA: TGCGCCAGCAGCTTCCCCGGGACCAGAACCGGGGAGCTGTTTTTT.